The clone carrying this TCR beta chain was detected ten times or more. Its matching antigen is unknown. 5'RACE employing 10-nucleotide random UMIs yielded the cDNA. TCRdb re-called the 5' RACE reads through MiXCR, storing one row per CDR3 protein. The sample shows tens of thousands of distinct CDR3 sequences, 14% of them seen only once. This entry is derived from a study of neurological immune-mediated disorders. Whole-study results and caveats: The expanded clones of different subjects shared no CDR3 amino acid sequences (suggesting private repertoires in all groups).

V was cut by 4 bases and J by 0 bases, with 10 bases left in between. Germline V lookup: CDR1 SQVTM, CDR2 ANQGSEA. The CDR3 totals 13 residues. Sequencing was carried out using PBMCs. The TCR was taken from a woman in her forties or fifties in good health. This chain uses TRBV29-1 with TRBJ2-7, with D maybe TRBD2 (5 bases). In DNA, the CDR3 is TGCAGCGTTGTCCGAGGGAACTCCTACGAGCAGTACTTC. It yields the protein CSVVRGNSYEQYF.